Below, 3 T cell receptor beta chains from the same sample are listed, as sequenced in a study of tumor-infiltrating lymphocytes in primary liver carcinoma. Scientists recovered RNA and DNA together from approximately 20-30 mg of unsorted bulk tissue. Starting from 500 ng of total RNA, TCR beta cDNA was produced with a primer in the constant region. The TCR beta library was amplified through three nested multiplex PCR rounds in a modified ARM-PCR procedure. Researchers ran the first two PCR rounds for approximately 10 cycles each with TRBV1-TRBV30 forward primers and a C-beta reverse primer. TCRdb re-derived calls from the multiplex PCR reads in MiXCR, one entry per CDR3 protein. The repertoire holds approximately 110,000 distinct CDR3 sequences, approximately 82% seen once, with approximately 20% in the top ten. The specimen was liver tumor tissue from sampling region 3. Subset given: tumor region T3, left-lateral pole. The receptors were sampled from a middle-aged man with primary liver carcinoma and hepatitis B virus infection.

The chain uses TRBV4-1 and TRBJ2-7, with D perhaps matching TRBD1 (6 bases). Trimming stripped 4 bases from V and 6 bases from J, with 13 bases between. The germline V gene has CDR1 MGHRA and CDR2 YSYEKL. This CDR3 region has 13 residues. Written as DNA, the CDR3 is TGCGCCAGCAGCCCAAAGGGGGATGTCGAGCAGTACTTC. Protein sequence: CASSPKGDVEQYF.

Notes on this clonotype: A read error may produce the germline difference seen at one junction end. The rearrangement uses TRBV6-2 or TRBV6-3 and TRBJ2-7; tentative D call: TRBD2 (6 bases). The CDR3 length is 15 residues. Germline-derived CDR1 and CDR2 are MNHEY and SVGEGT. CDR3 in amino acids: CAGSTPTNGGYEQYF. In DNA, the CDR3 is TGTGCCGGCAGCACTCCGACTAACGGAGGGTACGAACAGTACTTC.

With regard to this clonotype: The junction differs from germline at one of its ends, possibly a read error. V usage is TRBV29-1 and J usage is TRBJ2-1; 9 nucleotides align to TRBD1. CDR3 size: 16 residues. CDR1 is SQVTM and CDR2 is ANQGSEA in the germline V gene. CDR3 loop: CSDLPGQGSSYDEQFF. The CDR3 bases are TGTAGCGACCTCCCGGGACAGGGAAGCTCCTACGATGAGCAGTTCTTC.